The 8 T cell receptor beta chains reported below all come from one sample, sequenced in a study of CD4 T cells in relation to SARS-CoV-2 and coronaviruses. These receptors have no identified antigens. Clones were read by immunoSEQ multiplex PCR, and TCRdb kept only the in-frame ones, dropping some. Here the sample spans 35,000 or so clones, 77% being singletons. The sequencing sample was made of memory CD4+ T cells from PBMCs, cultured in vitro. Source of these receptors: an adult with COVID-19.

The chain recombines TRBV30 with TRBJ1-2; D is possibly TRBD1 (5 bases). Trimming removed 4 bases at V and 4 bases at J, with 16 bases between. Germline V gene lookup returns CDR1 GTSNPN and CDR2 SVGIG (reference sequence). This CDR3 comprises 14 residues. CDR3 coding DNA: TGTGCCTGGAATTCGAGGGGCTTTGGCTATGGCTACACCTTC. Translating gives CAWNSRGFGYGYTF.

The V call is TRBV28, the J call TRBJ2-7; 9 bases agree with TRBD1. CDR3 size: 15 residues. Germline CDR1 reads MDHEN; CDR2 reads SYDVKM. Trimming at V came to 8 bases and at J to 5 bases, leaving 13 bases not matched to a gene. CDR3 coding DNA: TGTGCCAGCCGGGGGAACAGGGGGCGTATCAACGAGCAGTACTTC. Its translation: CASRGNRGRINEQYF.

The J gene is TRBJ1-1, the V gene TRBV5-4, with 11 bases lining up with TRBD1. After removal of 4 bases from V and 5 bases from J, the junction contained 7 bases not matched to a gene. In germline, CDR1 is SGHNT, CDR2 YYREEE (reference sequence). The CDR3 has 15 amino acids. CDR3 DNA sequence: TGTGCCAGCAGCACCGGACAGGGGGCGAGGACTGAAGCTTTCTTT. This codes for CASSTGQGARTEAFF.

The genes are TRBV3-1 (or the pseudogene TRBV3-2) and TRBJ2-5, with 8 bases lining up with TRBD2. Trimming at V came to 1 base and at J to 4 bases, leaving 2 bases not matched to a gene. The CDR3 spans 14 residues. The germline V gene has CDR1 LGHDT and CDR2 YNNKEL (reference sequence). The CDR3 bases are TGTGCCAGCAGCCAAGGTCTAGCGGGAGAGACCCAGTACTTC. Its protein is CASSQGLAGETQYF.

This chain connects TRBV6-2 or TRBV6-3 to TRBJ2-1; 8 bases align to TRBD2. The ends lost 4 bases at V and 0 bases at J; junction bases unmatched: 2. Germline V gene data show CDR1 as MNHEY and CDR2 as SVGEGT. This CDR3 contains 15 residues. CDR3 bases: TGTGCCAGCAGTTCACTAGCGGCCTCCTACAATGAGCAGTTCTTC. Translating gives CASSSLAASYNEQFF.

The chain employs TRBV19 and TRBJ2-3, with no clear D. This CDR3 contains 13 residues. Trimming stripped 4 bases from V and 5 bases from J, with 10 bases between. CDR1 LNHDA and CDR2 SQIVND come from the germline V gene (reference sequence). DNA for the CDR3: TGTGCCAGTAGTAAAGTCATCGGAGATACGCAGTATTTT. Its translation is CASSKVIGDTQYF.

This clone was counted a few times. A read error may produce the germline difference seen at one junction end. The genes are TRBV7-7 and TRBJ2-3; tentatively, D is TRBD2 (6 bases). This CDR3 spans 20 amino acids. CDR1 and CDR2 from the germline V gene are SSHAT and FNYEAQ (reference sequence). The CDR3 nucleotides read TGTGCTAGCAGCTTAGCCCCCCCGGGGGTCGCGGGTCTCAGCACAGATACGCAGTATTTT. Protein product: CASSLAPPGVAGLSTDTQYF.

In nucleotides, the CDR3 is TGTGCCAGCAGTTACGCCCATAGCGGGCGGGGCGACGAGCAGTACTTC. Protein product: CASSYAHSGRGDEQYF. The rearrangement links TRBV6-6 to TRBJ2-7; 7 bases align to TRBD2. With 2 bases clipped from V and 5 bases from J, the junction kept 12 bases outside the gene matches. CDR1 is MNHNY, CDR2 SVGAGI, per germline (reference sequence). The length of the CDR3 is 16 residues.